The 16 T cell receptor beta chains in this list originate from one sample, sequenced in a study of T-cell memory formation after mild COVID-19 (TCRdb year 2021). The library was prepared using 5' RACE. Sequencing used an Illumina NovaSeq 6000. The raw public data were reprocessed by TCRdb itself: fastp quality trimming at Q25, MiXCR clonotype calling, in-frame beta chains only. Each record represents a unique CDR3 protein, reported with the most common genes and DNA among its rows. For this sample the table gives 400,000 to 450,000 distinct CDR3 sequences, of which about a sixth were detected only once. Jointly, the top ten make up 20% to 25% of the sample. Input material: PBMCs or a T cell subset sorted from them (not recorded which). The receptors originated from a man aged 18 to 35 who had mild COVID-19 (a few samples of this study predate the infection). The sample titles of this study are shuffled in the database, so cell type and time point are left out; the donor was told from shared clones.

The genes are TRBV10-2 and TRBJ2-6; D uncertain. The CDR3 totals 13 residues. Germline-derived CDR1 and CDR2 are WSHSY and SAAADI. V was clipped by 3 bases and J by 2 bases, with 2 bases between them. The CDR3 sequence: CASSDPGANVLTF. The CDR3 DNA follows: TGCGCCAGCAGTGACCCTGGGGCCAACGTCCTGACTTTC.

CDR3 residues: CASSLLAGQGYEQYF. CDR3 in DNA: TGTGCCAGCAGTTTATTGGCGGGGCAGGGCTACGAGCAGTACTTC. The genes are TRBV12-3 or TRBV12-4 and TRBJ2-7, with D possibly matching TRBD2 (6 bases). Trimming removed 2 bases from V and 3 bases from J, with 14 bases in between. The CDR3 covers 15 residues.

This clonotype turned up a few times. The chain uses TRBV4-3 and TRBJ2-1; D not certain. Germline values: CDR1 LGHNA, CDR2 YSLEER. CDR3 length: 14 residues. The V gene lost 4 bases and the J gene lost 9 bases, with 16 bases spanning the gap. The CDR3 is CASSPSSSDGEQFF. CDR3 DNA sequence: TGCGCCAGCAGCCCCTCCAGCAGTGACGGTGAGCAGTTCTTC.

The gene calls are TRBV5-4 and TRBJ2-5; no reliable D call. CDR3 length: 12 amino acids. V lost 1 base, J lost 5 bases, and 6 bases lay in between. The germline V gene encodes CDR1 SGHNT and CDR2 YYREEE (reference sequence). CDR3 in DNA: TGTGCCAGCAGCTTGTTACTGGAGACCCAGTACTTC. It encodes CASSLLLETQYF. Full variable domain (outside the CDR3, taken from reference TRBV5-4 and TRBJ2-5): ETGVTQSPTHLIKTRGQQVTLRCSSQSGHNTVSWYQQALGQGPQFIFQYYREEENGRGNFPPRFSGLQFPNYSSELNVNALELDDSALYLCASSLLLETQYFGPGTRLLVL.

This clonotype was observed a few times. The rearrangement joins TRBV7-8 to TRBJ1-1; D is possibly TRBD1 (6 bases). V was cut by 4 bases and J by 10 bases, with 19 bases left in between. The CDR3 runs to 14 residues. Germline assignment: CDR1 SGHVS and CDR2 FQNEAQ. The CDR3 bases are TGTGCCAGCAGCTCCCGGAATGGGGGGGCCGGAGCTTTCTTT. Amino acid sequence: CASSSRNGGAGAFF.

The gene calls are TRBV6-2 or TRBV6-3 and TRBJ1-1; D unresolved. The CDR3 consists of 12 residues. Trimming removed 2 bases from V and 8 bases from J, with 9 bases in between. The germline V gene has CDR1 MNHEY and CDR2 SVGEGT. The DNA of the CDR3 is TGTGCCAGCAGTTACCGGCAAACCGAAGCTTTCTTT. Encoded protein: CASSYRQTEAFF.

In its sample, this clonotype was seen a few times. The J gene is TRBJ1-5, the V gene TRBV12-3 or TRBV12-4; 8 positions agree with TRBD1. The CDR3 has 14 amino acids. Unmatched junction bases numbered 6, after V lost 7 bases and J lost 4 bases. CDR3 region: CASIWTGSNQPQHF. In DNA form, the CDR3 reads TGTGCCAGCATATGGACAGGGAGTAATCAGCCCCAGCATTTT.

The rearrangement uses TRBV7-2 and TRBJ1-5; tentative D call: TRBD1 (6 bases). CDR3 length equals 13 residues. With 4 bases removed from V and 9 bases from J, the gap between germline ends came to 13 bases. Per germline, CDR1 SGHTA and CDR2 FQGNSA. CDR3 nucleotides: TGTGCCAGCAGCTCCGACAGGCAGTGGCCCCAGCATTTT. Translated, it gives CASSSDRQWPQHF. Combining the CDR3 with reference TRBV7-2 and TRBJ1-5 gives the whole variable domain GAGVSQSPSNKVTEKGKDVELRCDPISGHTALYWYRQSLGQGLEFLIYFQGNSAPDKSGLPSDRFSAERTGGSVSTLTIQRTQQEDSAVYLCASSSDRQWPQHFGDGTRLSIL.

V and J are TRBV20-1 and TRBJ1-6; TRBD1 aligns across 7 bases. V gave up 5 bases and J gave up 8 bases; unmatched junction bases: 3. Germline values: CDR1 DFQATT, CDR2 SNEGSKA (reference sequence). The CDR3 runs to 12 residues. The CDR3 sequence is CSALDRDSPLHF. The CDR3 region has the DNA TGCAGTGCTCTCGACAGGGATTCACCCCTCCACTTT.

This clonotype has more than one count but fewer than ten. The chain employs TRBV28 and TRBJ2-7; D possibly corresponds to TRBD2 (5 bases). V was trimmed by 5 bases and J by 2 bases, leaving 16 bases between them. This CDR3 comprises 15 residues. The germline V gene has CDR1 MDHEN and CDR2 SYDVKM. CDR3 nucleotides: TGTGCCAGCAGTCCTGAACGCGGGCTTACCTACGAGCAGTACGTC. Its translation: CASSPERGLTYEQYV.

There are a few counts of this clonotype. The CDR3 DNA sequence: TGCGCCAGCAGCACCGGGAGCACTGAAGCTTTCTTT. Translation gives CASSTGSTEAFF. The rearrangement links TRBV5-1 to TRBJ1-1; D not resolved. The CDR3 consists of 12 residues. Per germline, CDR1 SGHRS and CDR2 YFSETQ. Trimming removed 4 bases at V and 4 bases at J, with 8 bases between.

This clonotype was counted between two and nine times. J is TRBJ2-7 and V is TRBV28; 13 nucleotides match TRBD2. CDR1 is MDHEN, CDR2 SYDVKM, per germline. Trimming removed 6 bases from V and 1 base from J; junction bases left unmatched: 9. The CDR3 contains 17 residues. The CDR3 DNA follows: TGTGCCAGCAGACCCCCGGGGACTAGCGGGGTTTCCTACGAGCAGTACGTC. Amino acid sequence: CASRPPGTSGVSYEQYV.

This rearrangement joins TRBV5-1 to TRBJ2-7; 8 bases agree with TRBD1. Germline CDR1 is SGHRS and CDR2 is YFSETQ. J gave up 4 bases and V 4 bases, and 16 bases lay outside the gene matches. This CDR3 region has 17 residues. The CDR3 protein is CASSMQGATTGIYEQYF. In nucleotides, the CDR3 is TGCGCCAGCAGCATGCAGGGGGCTACAACGGGGATATACGAGCAGTACTTC.

The sample holds a few counts of this clonotype. The chain is built from TRBV5-1 and TRBJ2-1; no clear D. Germline CDR1 is SGHRS and CDR2 is YFSETQ. The CDR3 loop spans 13 amino acids. Deletions cut 4 bases from V and 15 bases from J, with 20 bases between. For the CDR3, the DNA is TGCGCCAGCAGCCGCTGGACGGAATCTTCTCGGTTCTTC. Translated, it gives CASSRWTESSRFF.

This clonotype was observed a few times. This chain connects TRBV2 to TRBJ1-1; D ambiguous. CDR3 size: 10 residues. V gave up 8 bases and J gave up 3 bases, with 4 bases separating them. From germline, CDR1 is SNHLY and CDR2 FYNNEI. The CDR3 DNA reads TGTGCCAGCGGTTACACTGAAGCTTTCTTT. Its translation: CASGYTEAFF.

This clonotype was found many times. The chain carries TRBV10-3 and TRBJ2-7, with a weak D call TRBD1 (6 bases). Trimming stripped 3 bases from V and 0 bases from J, with 21 bases between. Germline V lookup: CDR1 ENHRY, CDR2 SYGVKD. This CDR3 is 18 amino acids long. In DNA form, the CDR3 reads TGTGCCATCAGTGATCTTACCACAGGGAAGATGGGCTCCTACGAGCAGTACTTC. It yields the protein CAISDLTTGKMGSYEQYF.